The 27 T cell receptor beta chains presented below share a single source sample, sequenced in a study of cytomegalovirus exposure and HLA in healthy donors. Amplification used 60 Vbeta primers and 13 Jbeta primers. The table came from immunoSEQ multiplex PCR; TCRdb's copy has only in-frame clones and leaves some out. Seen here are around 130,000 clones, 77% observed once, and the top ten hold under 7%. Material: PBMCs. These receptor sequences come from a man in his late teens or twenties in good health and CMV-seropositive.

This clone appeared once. The CDR3 region has the DNA TGTGCCAGCAGCCCAGGGAGCAATCAGCCCCAGCATTTT. Translation: CASSPGSNQPQHF. This rearrangement joins TRBV14 to TRBJ1-5; a weak D match, TRBD1 (5 bases). The germline gives CDR1 SGHDN, CDR2 FVKESK. V lost 4 bases, J lost 1 base, and 5 bases lay in between. This CDR3 is 13 amino acids long. The variable domain in full, completed from reference TRBV14 and TRBJ1-5, reads EAGVTQFPSHSVIEKGQTVTLRCDPISGHDNLYWYRRVMGKEIKFLLHFVKESKQDESGMPNNRFLAERTGGTYSTLKVQPAELEDSGVYFCASSPGSNQPQHFGDGTRLSIL.

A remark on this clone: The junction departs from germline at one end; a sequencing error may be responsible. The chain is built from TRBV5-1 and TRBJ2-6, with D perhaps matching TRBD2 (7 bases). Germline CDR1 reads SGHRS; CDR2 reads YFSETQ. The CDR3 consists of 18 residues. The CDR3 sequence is CASSLVNREGPGANGLTF. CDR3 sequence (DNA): TGCGCCAGCAGCTTGGTTAACAGGGAGGGGCCTGGGGCCAACGGCCTGACTTTC.

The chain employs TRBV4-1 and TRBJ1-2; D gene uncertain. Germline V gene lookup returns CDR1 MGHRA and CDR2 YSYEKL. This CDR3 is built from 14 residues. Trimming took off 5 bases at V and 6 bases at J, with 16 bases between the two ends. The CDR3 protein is CASSAGRGGDGYTF. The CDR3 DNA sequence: TGCGCCAGCAGCGCCGGCCGGGGTGGGGATGGCTACACCTTC.

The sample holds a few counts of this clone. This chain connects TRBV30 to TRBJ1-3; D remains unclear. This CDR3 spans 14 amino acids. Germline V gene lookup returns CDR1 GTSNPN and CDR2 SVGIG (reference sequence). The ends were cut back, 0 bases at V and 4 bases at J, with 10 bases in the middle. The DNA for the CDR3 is TGTGCCTGGAGTGTAAAAACTACAGGAAACACCATATATTTT. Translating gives CAWSVKTTGNTIYF. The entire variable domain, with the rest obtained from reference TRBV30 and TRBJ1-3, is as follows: SQTIHQWPATLVQPVGSPLSLECTVEGTSNPNLYWYRQAAGRGLQLLFYSVGIGQISSEVPQNLSASRPQDRQFILSSKKLLLSDSGFYLCAWSVKTTGNTIYFGEGSWLTVV.

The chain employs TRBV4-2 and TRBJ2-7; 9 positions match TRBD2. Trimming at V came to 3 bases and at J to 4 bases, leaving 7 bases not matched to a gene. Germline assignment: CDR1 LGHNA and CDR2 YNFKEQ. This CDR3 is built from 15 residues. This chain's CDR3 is CASSQVLAGLYEQYF. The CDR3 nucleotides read TGTGCCAGCAGCCAGGTGCTAGCGGGACTGTACGAGCAGTACTTC.

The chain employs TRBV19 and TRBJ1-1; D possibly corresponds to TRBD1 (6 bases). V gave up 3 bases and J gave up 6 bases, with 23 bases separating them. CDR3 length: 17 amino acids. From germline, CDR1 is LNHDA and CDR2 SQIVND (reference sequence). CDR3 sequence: CASSMRPWDTKDAEAFF. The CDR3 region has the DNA TGTGCCAGTAGTATGAGGCCGTGGGACACTAAGGACGCTGAAGCTTTCTTT.

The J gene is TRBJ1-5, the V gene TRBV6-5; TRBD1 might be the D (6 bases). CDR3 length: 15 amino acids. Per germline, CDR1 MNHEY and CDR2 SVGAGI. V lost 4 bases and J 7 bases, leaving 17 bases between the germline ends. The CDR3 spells CASSSRGMGGQPQHF. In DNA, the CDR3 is TGTGCCAGCAGTTCCAGGGGAATGGGCGGGCAGCCCCAGCATTTT.

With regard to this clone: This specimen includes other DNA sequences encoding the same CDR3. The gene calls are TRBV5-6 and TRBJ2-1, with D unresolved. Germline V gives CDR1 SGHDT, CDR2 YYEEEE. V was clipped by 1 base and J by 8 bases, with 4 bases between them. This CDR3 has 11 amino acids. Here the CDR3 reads CASSLLYEQFF. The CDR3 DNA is TGTGCCAGCAGCTTGCTCTATGAGCAGTTCTTC.

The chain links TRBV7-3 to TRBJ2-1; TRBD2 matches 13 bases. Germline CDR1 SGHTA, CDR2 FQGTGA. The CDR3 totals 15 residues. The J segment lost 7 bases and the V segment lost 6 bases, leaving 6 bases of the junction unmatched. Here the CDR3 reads CASRRTSGSLNEQFF. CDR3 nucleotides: TGTGCCAGCAGGCGGACTAGCGGGAGTCTGAATGAGCAGTTCTTC.

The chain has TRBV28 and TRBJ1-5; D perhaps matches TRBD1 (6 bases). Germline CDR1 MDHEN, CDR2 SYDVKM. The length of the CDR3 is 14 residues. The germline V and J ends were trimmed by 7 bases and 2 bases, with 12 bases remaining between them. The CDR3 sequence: CASIPRQGNQPQHF. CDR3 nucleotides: TGTGCCAGCATCCCCAGACAGGGCAATCAGCCCCAGCATTTT.

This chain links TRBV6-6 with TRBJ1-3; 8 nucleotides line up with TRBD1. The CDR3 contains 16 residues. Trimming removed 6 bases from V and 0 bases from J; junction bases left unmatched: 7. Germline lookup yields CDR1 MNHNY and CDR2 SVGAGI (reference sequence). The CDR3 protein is CASSPLGQGSGNTIYF. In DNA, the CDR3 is TGTGCCAGCAGCCCACTCGGACAGGGCTCTGGAAACACCATATATTTT.

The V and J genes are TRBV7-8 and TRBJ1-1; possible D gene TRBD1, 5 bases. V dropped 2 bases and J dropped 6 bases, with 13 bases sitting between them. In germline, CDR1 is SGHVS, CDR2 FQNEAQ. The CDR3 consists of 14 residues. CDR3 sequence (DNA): TGTGCCAGCAGCTTAACAGGTGCGTTATCTGAAGCTTTCTTT. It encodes CASSLTGALSEAFF.

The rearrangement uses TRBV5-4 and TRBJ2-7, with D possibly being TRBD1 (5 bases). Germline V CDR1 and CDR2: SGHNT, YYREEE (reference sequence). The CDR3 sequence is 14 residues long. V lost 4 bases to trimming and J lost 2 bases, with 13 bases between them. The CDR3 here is CASSMGRVPYEQYF. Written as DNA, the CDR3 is TGTGCCAGCAGCATGGGCAGGGTCCCCTACGAGCAGTACTTC.

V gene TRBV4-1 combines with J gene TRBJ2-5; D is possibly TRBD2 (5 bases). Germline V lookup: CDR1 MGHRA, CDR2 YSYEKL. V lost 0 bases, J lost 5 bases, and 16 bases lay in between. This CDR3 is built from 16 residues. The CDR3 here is CASSQDRATNAETQYF. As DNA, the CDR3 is TGCGCCAGCAGCCAAGATCGGGCGACTAACGCGGAGACCCAGTACTTC.

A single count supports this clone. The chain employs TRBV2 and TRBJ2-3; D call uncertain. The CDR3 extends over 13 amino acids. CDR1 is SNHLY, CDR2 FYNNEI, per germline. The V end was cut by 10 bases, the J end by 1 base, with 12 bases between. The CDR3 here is CANPAERTDTQYF. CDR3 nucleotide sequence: TGTGCCAACCCGGCGGAGCGCACAGATACGCAGTATTTT. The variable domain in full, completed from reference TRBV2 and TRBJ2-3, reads EPEVTQTPSHQVTQMGQEVILRCVPISNHLYFYWYRQILGQKVEFLVSFYNNEISEKSEIFDDQFSVERPDGSNFTLKIRSTKLEDSAMYFCANPAERTDTQYFGPGTRLTVL.

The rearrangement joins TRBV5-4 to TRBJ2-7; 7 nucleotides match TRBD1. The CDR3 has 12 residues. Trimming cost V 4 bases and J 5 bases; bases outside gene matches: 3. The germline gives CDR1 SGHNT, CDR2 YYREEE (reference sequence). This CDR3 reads CASSRDSNEQYF. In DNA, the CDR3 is TGTGCCAGCAGCCGGGACAGCAACGAGCAGTACTTC. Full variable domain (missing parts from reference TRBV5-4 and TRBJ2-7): ETGVTQSPTHLIKTRGQQVTLRCSSQSGHNTVSWYQQALGQGPQFIFQYYREEENGRGNFPPRFSGLQFPNYSSELNVNALELDDSALYLCASSRDSNEQYFGPGTRLTVT.

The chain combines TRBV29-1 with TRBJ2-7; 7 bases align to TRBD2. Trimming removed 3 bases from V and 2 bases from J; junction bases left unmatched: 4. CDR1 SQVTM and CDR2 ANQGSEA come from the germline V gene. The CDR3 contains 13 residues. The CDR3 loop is CSVEGGSAYEQYF. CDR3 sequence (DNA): TGCAGCGTTGAGGGCGGGAGTGCCTACGAGCAGTACTTC.

The CDR3 region has the DNA TGTGCCAGCAGCCAAGCTACAGGGAACACTGAAGCTTTCTTT. Its translation is CASSQATGNTEAFF. The chain has TRBV4-2 and TRBJ1-1; D may be TRBD1 (5 bases). The CDR3 covers 14 residues. CDR1 is LGHNA and CDR2 is YNFKEQ in the germline V gene. V was clipped by 1 base and J by 1 base, with 7 bases between them.

DNA of the CDR3: TGTGCCAGCTCATCTAAGACAGGGGATGGAACCGGGGAGCTGTTTTTT. Its protein product is CASSSKTGDGTGELFF. V gene TRBV18 combines with J gene TRBJ2-2; 8 nucleotides match TRBD1. Germline V gene data show CDR1 as KGHSH and CDR2 as LQKENI. Losses at the gene ends were 5 bases for V and 5 bases for J; bases not matched to a gene: 10. The CDR3 has 16 residues.

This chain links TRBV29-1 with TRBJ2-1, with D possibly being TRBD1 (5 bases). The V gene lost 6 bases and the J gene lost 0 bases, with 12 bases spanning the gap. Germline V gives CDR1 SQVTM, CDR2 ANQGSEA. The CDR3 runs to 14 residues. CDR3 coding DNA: TGCAGCGTCCGGACACCGAGCTCCTACAATGAGCAGTTCTTC. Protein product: CSVRTPSSYNEQFF.

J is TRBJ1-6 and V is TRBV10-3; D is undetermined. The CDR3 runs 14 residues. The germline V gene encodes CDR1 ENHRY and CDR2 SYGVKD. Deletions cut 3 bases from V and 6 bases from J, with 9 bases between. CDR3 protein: CAISDGLTNSPLHF. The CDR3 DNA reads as TGTGCCATCAGTGATGGACTGACTAATTCACCCCTCCACTTT.

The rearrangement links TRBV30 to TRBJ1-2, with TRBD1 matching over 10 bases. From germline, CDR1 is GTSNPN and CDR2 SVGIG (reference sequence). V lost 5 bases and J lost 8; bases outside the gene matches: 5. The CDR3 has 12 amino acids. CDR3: CAWGQGELGYTF. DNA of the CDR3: TGTGCCTGGGGACAGGGGGAATTAGGCTACACCTTC.

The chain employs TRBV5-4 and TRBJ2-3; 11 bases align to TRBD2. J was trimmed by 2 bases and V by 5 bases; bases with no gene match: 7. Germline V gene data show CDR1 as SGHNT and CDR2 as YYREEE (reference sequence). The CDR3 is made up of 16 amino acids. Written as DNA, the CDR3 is TGTGCCAGCAGTTACCGACTAGCGGGATACACAGATACGCAGTATTTT. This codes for CASSYRLAGYTDTQYF.

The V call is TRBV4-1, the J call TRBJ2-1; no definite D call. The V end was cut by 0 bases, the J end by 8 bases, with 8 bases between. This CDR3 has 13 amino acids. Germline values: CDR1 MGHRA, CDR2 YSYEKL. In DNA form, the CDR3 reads TGCGCCAGCAGCCAAGAGGCTGAGGATGAGCAGTTCTTC. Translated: CASSQEAEDEQFF.

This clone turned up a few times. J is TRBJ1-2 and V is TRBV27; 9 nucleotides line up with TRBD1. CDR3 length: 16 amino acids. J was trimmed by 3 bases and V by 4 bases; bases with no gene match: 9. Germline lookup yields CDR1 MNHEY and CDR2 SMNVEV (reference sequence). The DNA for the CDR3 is TGTGCCAGCAGTTCCTCACAGGGGGCCATACACTATGGCTACACCTTC. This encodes CASSSSQGAIHYGYTF.

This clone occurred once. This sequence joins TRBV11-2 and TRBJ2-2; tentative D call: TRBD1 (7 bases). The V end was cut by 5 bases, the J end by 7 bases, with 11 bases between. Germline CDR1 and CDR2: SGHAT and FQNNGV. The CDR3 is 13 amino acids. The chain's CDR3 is CASSPGGIGELFF. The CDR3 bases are TGTGCCAGCAGCCCAGGGGGGATCGGGGAGCTGTTTTTT.

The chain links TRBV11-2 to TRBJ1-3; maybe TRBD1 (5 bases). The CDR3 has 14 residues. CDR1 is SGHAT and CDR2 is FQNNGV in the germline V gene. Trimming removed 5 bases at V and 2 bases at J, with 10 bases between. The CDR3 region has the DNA TGTGCCAGCAGCCGAACGGGGGCTGGAAACACCATATATTTT. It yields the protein CASSRTGAGNTIYF.